The sequence of this T cell receptor beta chain was determined in a study of early T cells in non-severe SARS-CoV-2 infection. Separate cDNA molecules each had unique molecular identifiers attached to them. TCRdb independently ran MiXCR on the 5' RACE reads; one entry per CDR3 protein. Among tens of thousands of distinct CDR3 sequences, around 15% were seen once, and the ten largest hold around 3%. This clonotype was seen only a few times. The CDR3 totals 15 residues. The trim removed 0 bases at V and 1 base at J, leaving 4 bases unmatched. Germline assignment: CDR1 SGHKS and CDR2 YYEKEE (reference sequence).

The source material was whole blood. V is TRBV5-5 and J is TRBJ2-7, with 7 bases identical to TRBD2. The receptor was isolated from an adult who was a healthcare worker with PCR-confirmed SARS-CoV-2 infection or an uninfected control (not recorded which). The CDR3 bases are TGTGCCAGCAGCTTGGGAGCGGGGCGTTCCTACGAGCAGTACTTC. Its translation: CASSLGAGRSYEQYF.